The TCR beta chain under discussion was sequenced for a study of T cell responses to AZD1222 COVID-19 vaccine. Broader study findings: The donors showed a predominance of white British ancestry and of females, with possible underestimation of clonal diversity.

Note on this clone: Its antigen is as yet unknown.

Germline V lookup: CDR1 SQVTM, CDR2 ANQGSEA. The CDR3 contains 14 residues. V lost 0 bases and J 2 bases, leaving 10 bases between the germline ends. Clones were read by immunoSEQ multiplex PCR, and TCRdb kept only the in-frame ones, dropping some. The sample has hundreds of thousands of clones, 94% seen once. Material: peripheral blood, obtained 28 days after the second AZD1222 dose. The chain links TRBV29-1 to TRBJ1-2; D is undetermined. The sequence was collected from an adult who received the AZD1222 COVID-19 vaccine. DNA of the CDR3: TGCAGCGTTGAAGATAGGGCCGAAAACTATGGCTACACCTTC. Its translation: CSVEDRAENYGYTF.